A selection of T cell receptor beta chains follows, all from one sample in a study of blood T cell repertoires in COVID-19. The data were produced by immunoSEQ multiplex PCR, yet TCRdb's version contains in-frame clones alone and is incomplete. The sample contains about 180,000 clones, around 79% of which appear only once. The sequenced material came from peripheral blood. The receptors stem from a woman in her 70s with acute or convalescent COVID-19. Each CDR3 is given with its conserved first and last residue. A D gene is named only where the DNA matches it firmly. Clone size is not always given. Where it is, it says once, few, many or a class for expanded clones.

J gene | clone size | D gene | V gene | CDR3 protein | CDR3 DNA
TRBJ2-2 | few | NA | TRBV7-9 | CASSFAAGELFF | TGTGCCAGCAGCTTTGCGGCCGGGGAGCTGTTTTTT
TRBJ1-1 | NA | NA | TRBV2 | CATSDTNTEAFF | TGTGCCACCTCGGACACAAACACTGAAGCTTTCTTT
TRBJ1-2 | NA | NA | TRBV6-1 | CASSEGEGGYGYTF | TGTGCCAGCAGTGAAGGGGAAGGGGGCTATGGCTACACCTTC
TRBJ2-3 | few | TRBD2 | TRBV19 | CASSTRTSGSPDTQYF | TGTGCCAGTAGTACGAGGACTAGCGGGAGTCCAGATACGCAGTATTTT
TRBJ2-2 | NA | NA | TRBV5-1 | CASSLEPGGIGGELFF | TGCGCCAGCAGCTTGGAGCCAGGGGGGATTGGCGGGGAGCTGTTTTTT
TRBJ1-6 | NA | NA | TRBV27 | CASSLFSPQGQLPKVSLHF | TGTGCCAGCAGTTTATTTTCGCCGCAGGGTCAACTACCAAAGGTTTCCCTCCACTTT
TRBJ1-1 | NA | NA | TRBV29-1 | CSVETVGRKSEAFF | TGCAGCGTTGAAACGGTGGGCAGGAAGTCTGAAGCTTTCTTT
TRBJ2-4 | few | NA | TRBV5-1 | CASSSGDRNQNIQYF | TGCGCCAGCAGCTCAGGCGACAGAAACCAAAACATTCAGTACTTC
TRBJ2-2 | NA | NA | TRBV5-1 | CASSLGTHNTGELFF | TGCGCCAGCAGCTTGGGGACACATAACACCGGGGAGCTGTTTTTT
TRBJ2-5 | NA | TRBD1 | TRBV5-6 | CASSFGQGEGETQYF | TGTGCCAGCAGCTTCGGACAGGGCGAGGGAGAGACCCAGTACTTC
TRBJ1-1 | few | TRBD1 | TRBV25-1 | CASIPVDRGNTEAFF | TGTGCCAGCATTCCGGTAGACAGGGGGAACACTGAAGCTTTCTTT
TRBJ1-1 | NA | NA | TRBV5-1 | CASSLEGQGYTEAFF | TGCGCCAGCAGCTTGGAAGGTCAGGGGTACACTGAAGCTTTCTTT
TRBJ1-1 | many | NA | TRBV30 | CAWSVPLRGIREAFF | TGTGCCTGGAGCGTACCCCTTCGGGGGATACGGGAAGCTTTCTTT
TRBJ2-2 | NA | TRBD1 | TRBV29-1 | CSVPSGGSNTGELFF | TGCAGCGTCCCCTCAGGGGGCTCGAACACCGGGGAGCTGTTTTTT
TRBJ2-3 | NA | TRBD1 | TRBV30 | CAWSEQGATQYF | TGTGCCTGGAGTGAACAGGGGGCGACGCAGTATTTT
TRBJ2-2 | NA | TRBD1 | TRBV5-1 | CASSPGDRDSRELFF | TGCGCCAGCAGCCCGGGGGACAGGGACTCCAGGGAGCTGTTTTTT
TRBJ2-5 | NA | NA | TRBV6-1 | CASSATSDSIGETQYF | TGTGCCAGCAGTGCAACTTCGGACTCGATAGGAGAGACCCAGTACTTC
TRBJ1-4 | NA | TRBD1 | TRBV7-6 | CASSFLGQGLEKLFF | TGTGCCAGCAGCTTTCTGGGACAGGGCCTTGAAAAACTGTTTTTT